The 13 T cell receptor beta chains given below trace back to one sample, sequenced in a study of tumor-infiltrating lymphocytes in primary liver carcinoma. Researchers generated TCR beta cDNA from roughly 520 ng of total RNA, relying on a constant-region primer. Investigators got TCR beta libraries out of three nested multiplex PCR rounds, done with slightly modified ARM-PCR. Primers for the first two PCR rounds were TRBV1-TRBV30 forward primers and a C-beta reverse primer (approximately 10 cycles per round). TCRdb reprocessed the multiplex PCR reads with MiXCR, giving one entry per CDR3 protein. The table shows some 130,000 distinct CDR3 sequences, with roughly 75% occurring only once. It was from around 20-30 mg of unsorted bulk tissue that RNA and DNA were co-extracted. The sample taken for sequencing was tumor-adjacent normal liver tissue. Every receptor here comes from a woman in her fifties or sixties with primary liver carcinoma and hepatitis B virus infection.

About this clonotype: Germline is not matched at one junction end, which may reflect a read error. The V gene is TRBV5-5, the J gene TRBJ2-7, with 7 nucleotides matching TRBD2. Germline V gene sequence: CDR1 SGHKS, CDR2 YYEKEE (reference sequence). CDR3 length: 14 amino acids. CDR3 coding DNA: TGTGCCAGCAGCTTGTTCGCGGGAGTCGACGATCAGTACTTC. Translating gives CASSLFAGVDDQYF.

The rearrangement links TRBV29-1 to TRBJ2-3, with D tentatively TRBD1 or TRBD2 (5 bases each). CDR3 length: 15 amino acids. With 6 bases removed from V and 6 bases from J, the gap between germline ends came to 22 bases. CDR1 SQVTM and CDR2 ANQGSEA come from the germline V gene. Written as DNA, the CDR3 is TGCAGCGTCGCCTATGGGAGTGGGGGTGCCGATACGCAGTATTTT. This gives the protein CSVAYGSGGADTQYF.

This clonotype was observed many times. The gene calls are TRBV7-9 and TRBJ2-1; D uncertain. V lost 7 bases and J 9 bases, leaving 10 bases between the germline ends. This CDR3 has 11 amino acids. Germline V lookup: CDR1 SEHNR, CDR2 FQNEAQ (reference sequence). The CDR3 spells CASTLDSEQFF. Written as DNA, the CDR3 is TGTGCCAGCACCCTAGATAGTGAGCAGTTCTTC.

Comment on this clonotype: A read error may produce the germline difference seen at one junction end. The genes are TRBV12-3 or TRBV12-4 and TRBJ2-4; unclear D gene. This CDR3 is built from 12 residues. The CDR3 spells CTSSVGRNIQYF. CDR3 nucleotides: TGTACCAGCAGTGTCGGTAGGAACATTCAGTACTTC.

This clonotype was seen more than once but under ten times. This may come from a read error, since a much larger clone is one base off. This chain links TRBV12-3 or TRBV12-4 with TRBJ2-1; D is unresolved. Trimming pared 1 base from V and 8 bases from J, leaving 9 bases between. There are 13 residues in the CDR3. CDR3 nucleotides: TGTGCCAGCAGTTTAGGGTTGTACGATGAGCAGTTCTTC. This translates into CASSLGLYDEQFF.

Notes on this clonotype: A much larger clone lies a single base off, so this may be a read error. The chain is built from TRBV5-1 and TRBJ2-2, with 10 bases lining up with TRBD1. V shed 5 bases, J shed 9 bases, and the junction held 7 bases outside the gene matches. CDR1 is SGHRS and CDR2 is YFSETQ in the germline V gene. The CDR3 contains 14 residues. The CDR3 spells CASSWTGGAWELFF. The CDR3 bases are TGCGCCAGCAGTTGGACAGGGGGGGCCTGGGAGCTGTTTTTT.

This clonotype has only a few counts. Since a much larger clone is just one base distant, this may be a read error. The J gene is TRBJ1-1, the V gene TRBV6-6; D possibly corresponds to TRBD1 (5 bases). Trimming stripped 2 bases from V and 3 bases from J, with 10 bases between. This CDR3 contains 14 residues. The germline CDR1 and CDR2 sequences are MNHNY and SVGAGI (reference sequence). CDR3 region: CASSYPDRDTEAFF. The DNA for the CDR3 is TGTGCCAGCAGTTACCCAGACAGAGACACTGAAGCTTTCTTT.

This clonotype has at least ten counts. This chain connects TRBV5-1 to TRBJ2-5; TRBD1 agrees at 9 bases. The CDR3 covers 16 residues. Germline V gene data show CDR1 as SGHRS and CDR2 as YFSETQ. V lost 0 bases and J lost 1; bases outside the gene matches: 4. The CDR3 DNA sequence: TGCGCCAGCAGCTTGGGACAGGGGGGATTCCAAGAGACCCAGTACTTC. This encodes CASSLGQGGFQETQYF.

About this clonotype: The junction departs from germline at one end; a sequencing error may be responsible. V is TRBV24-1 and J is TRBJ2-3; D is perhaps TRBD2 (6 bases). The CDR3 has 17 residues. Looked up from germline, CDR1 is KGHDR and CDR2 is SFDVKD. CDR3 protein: CATSDLEQGTSTDTHYF. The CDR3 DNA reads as TGTGCCACCAGTGATTTGGAGCAGGGCACTAGCACAGATACGCACTATTTT.

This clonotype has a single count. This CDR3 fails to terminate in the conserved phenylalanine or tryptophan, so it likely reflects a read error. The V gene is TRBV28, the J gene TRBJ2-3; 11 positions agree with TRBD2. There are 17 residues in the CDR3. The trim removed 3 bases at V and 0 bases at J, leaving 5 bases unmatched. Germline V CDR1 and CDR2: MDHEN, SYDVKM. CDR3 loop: CASSFPRTSGSTDTQYL. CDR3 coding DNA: TGTGCCAGCAGTTTTCCCCGGACTAGCGGGAGCACAGATACGCAGTATCTT.

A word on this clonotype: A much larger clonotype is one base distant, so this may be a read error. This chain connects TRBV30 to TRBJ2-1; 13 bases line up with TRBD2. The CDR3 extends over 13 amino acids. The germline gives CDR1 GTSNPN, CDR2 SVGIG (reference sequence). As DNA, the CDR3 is TGTGTCTGGAGTAGGACTAGCGGGAGTATGCAGTTCTTC. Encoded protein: CVWSRTSGSMQFF.

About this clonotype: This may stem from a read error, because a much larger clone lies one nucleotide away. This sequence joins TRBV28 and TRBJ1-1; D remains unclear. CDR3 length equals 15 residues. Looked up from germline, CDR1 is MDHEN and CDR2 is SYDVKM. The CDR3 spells CASAFIGVGNAETFF. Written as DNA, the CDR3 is TGTGCCAGCGCTTTTATTGGTGTGGGCAACGCTGAAACTTTCTTT.

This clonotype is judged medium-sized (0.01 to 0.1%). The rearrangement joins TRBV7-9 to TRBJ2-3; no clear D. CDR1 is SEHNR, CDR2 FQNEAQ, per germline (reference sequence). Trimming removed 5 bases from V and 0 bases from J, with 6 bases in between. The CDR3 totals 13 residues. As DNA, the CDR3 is TGTGCCAGCAGCCCAGGAAGCACAGATACGCAGTATTTT. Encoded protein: CASSPGSTDTQYF.